This entry describes one T cell receptor beta chain. This entry comes from a study of OX40 agonist ivuxolimab in advanced cancers. Whole-study context: The patients received ivuxolimab by intravenous route every 2 weeks at 0.01 to 10 mg/kg.

The data were produced by immunoSEQ multiplex PCR, yet TCRdb's version contains in-frame clones alone and is incomplete. The sample has about 50,000 clones, under 90% seen once; the top ten hold 1.4% to 1.5%. Germline loops: CDR1 LNHDA, CDR2 SQIVND (reference sequence). The CDR3 is 15 amino acids. The trim removed 7 bases at V and 6 bases at J, leaving 10 bases unmatched. The cohort excluded patients with autoimmune disease history or systemic immunosuppression. The specimen was CD4+ or CD8+ T cells sorted from blood, collected in a trial of the OX40 agonist ivuxolimab. The genes are TRBV19 and TRBJ1-2; 11 bases align to TRBD1. This sequence was found in an adult with an advanced solid tumor such as melanoma, head and neck, liver or kidney cancer. CDR3 protein: CASTDGQGAPHGYTF. The CDR3 DNA sequence: TGTGCCAGTACCGACGGACAGGGGGCCCCTCATGGCTACACCTTC.